This T cell receptor beta chain was identified during a study of blood T cell repertoires in COVID-19 (TCRdb year 2020). With respect to the entire study: Collaborator samples came from the United States, Italy and Spain and covered acute and convalescent phases of COVID-19. The material from the prospective study consisted of cDNA or gDNA derived from T cells, B-cell-depleted T cells, or PBMCs. Deeply sampled blood TCRbeta repertoires from subjects exposed to, actively infected with, or recovered from COVID-19 were included in the dataset. The repertoires were released in a freely available public database meant as a resource for research on the immune response to SARS-CoV-2. The samples were drawn from the first 160 participants of the ongoing ImmuneRACE study and from 950 to 1,500 subjects provided by 6 global collaborators. Nearly every sample came with metadata listing a de-identified subject ID, COVID-19 status, age in years and sex. Where available, HLA class I and class II types were obtained from metadata supplied by the sample provider rather than from assay-based typing. Results and caveats for the whole study, not just this receptor: The amount of clinical and demographic metadata varied by source and participant and was provided uncurated.

There are 15 amino acids in the CDR3, from cysteine to phenylalanine inclusive. The kept DNA is CDR3 alone, 45 bases in frame from the first base. As encoded in the germline V gene, CDR1 is MNHEY while CDR2 is SVGAGI. V is cut by 4 bases and J by 1 base, and the space between the germline ends is 11 bases. TCRbeta CDR3 regions were amplified from genomic DNA by means of the immunoSEQ Assay, a bias-controlled multiplex PCR. From the authors' description of their analysis: The number of nucleated cells in each sample was estimated from the amplification of reference gene primers within the assay. To quantify the absolute abundance of each unique TCRbeta CDR3 rearrangement, sequence reads were collapsed and filtered. For each sample, productive Simpson clonality was calculated as the square root of Simpson's diversity index over productive rearrangements. TCRdb took over this immuneACCESS table, retaining in-frame rearrangements with V and J assigned. Such tables are incomplete; in checked studies, under half of the missing clones stem from an unresolved V gene, and the remainder is unexplained. Clone size and V and J calls were adopted from that table, with D and trimming inferred from the DNA. This sample is represented by 200,000 to 300,000 clones; 84% of them were singletons. Of the sample, roughly 1.4% is held by the ten largest clones.

Worth noting for this clone: Its antigen remains unidentified. No qualities accompany the bases; no much larger clone lies one base away.

Another Seattle source contributed samples from volunteer blood donors who had recovered from COVID-19. Whole blood was collected in K2EDTA tubes by collaborating institutions according to the institutions' own protocols. For TCRbeta analysis, collaborator samples were shipped as frozen whole blood, as isolated PBMCs, or as DNA extracted from either sample type. The sequenced sample was peripheral blood. The TCR comes from a woman in her thirties or forties who had recovered from COVID-19. The V and J segments used are TRBV6-5 and TRBJ2-1, with the D gene uncertain. The nucleotide sequence reads TGTGCCAGCAGTTCGGGTCCGTCATCCTACAATGAGCAGTTCTTC. Translated, this gives CASSSGPSSYNEQFF.